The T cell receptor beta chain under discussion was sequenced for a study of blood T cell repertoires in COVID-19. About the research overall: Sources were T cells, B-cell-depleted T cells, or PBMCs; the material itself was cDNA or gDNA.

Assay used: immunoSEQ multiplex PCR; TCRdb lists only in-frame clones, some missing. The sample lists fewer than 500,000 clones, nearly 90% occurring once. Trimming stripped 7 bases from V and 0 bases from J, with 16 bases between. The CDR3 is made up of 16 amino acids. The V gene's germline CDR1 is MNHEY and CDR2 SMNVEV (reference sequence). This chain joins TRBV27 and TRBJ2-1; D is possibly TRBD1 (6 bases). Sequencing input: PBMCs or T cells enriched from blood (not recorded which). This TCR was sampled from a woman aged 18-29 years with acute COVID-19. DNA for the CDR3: TGTGCCAGCAACCCCACAGGGCAACTCTCCTACAATGAGCAGTTCTTC. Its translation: CASNPTGQLSYNEQFF.